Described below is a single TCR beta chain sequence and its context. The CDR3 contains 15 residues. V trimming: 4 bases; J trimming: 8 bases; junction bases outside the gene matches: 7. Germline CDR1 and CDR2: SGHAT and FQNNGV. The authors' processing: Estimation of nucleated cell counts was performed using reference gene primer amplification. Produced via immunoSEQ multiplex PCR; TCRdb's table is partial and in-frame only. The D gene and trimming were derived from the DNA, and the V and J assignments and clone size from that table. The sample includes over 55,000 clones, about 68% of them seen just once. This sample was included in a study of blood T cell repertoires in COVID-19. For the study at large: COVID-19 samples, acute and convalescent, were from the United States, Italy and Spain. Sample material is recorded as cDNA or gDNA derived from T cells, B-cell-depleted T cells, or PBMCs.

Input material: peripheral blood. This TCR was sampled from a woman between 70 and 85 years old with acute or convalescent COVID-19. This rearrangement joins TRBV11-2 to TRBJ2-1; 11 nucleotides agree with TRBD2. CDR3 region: CASSSGTSGSHEQFF. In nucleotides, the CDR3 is TGTGCCAGCAGCTCCGGCACTAGCGGGAGTCATGAGCAGTTCTTC.